The 7 T cell receptor beta chains given below trace back to one sample, sequenced in a study of blood T cells in healthy people across ages. A second roughly 6 to 12 cycle PCR used barcoded and J-beta primers. TCRdb itself ran the 5' RACE reads through MiXCR, one entry per CDR3 protein. This table holds roughly 1.4 million distinct CDR3 sequences, almost 60% found once. The specimen was blood. Receptor source: a young man in good health.

The chain uses TRBV6-5 and TRBJ1-6; D remains ambiguous. This CDR3 has 12 residues. CDR1 is MNHEY and CDR2 is SVGAGI in the germline V gene. Trimming took off 6 bases at V and 5 bases at J, with 5 bases between the two ends. The CDR3 nucleotides read TGTGCCAGCAGAACTAATAATTCACCCCTCCACTTT. This translates into CASRTNNSPLHF.

The chain links TRBV5-5 to TRBJ2-1; D might be TRBD1 (6 bases). The CDR3 consists of 15 residues. Trimming took 1 base from V and 3 from J, leaving 11 bases between them. Germline CDR1 and CDR2: SGHKS and YYEKEE (reference sequence). CDR3: CASSLRDTHYNEQFF. The CDR3 DNA sequence: TGTGCCAGCAGCTTGCGGGACACTCACTACAATGAGCAGTTCTTC.

This clonotype was detected only a few times. The chain carries TRBV5-1 and TRBJ2-3; D might be TRBD1 (5 bases). The CDR3 runs to 17 residues. Germline V gene sequence: CDR1 SGHRS, CDR2 YFSETQ. Trimming stripped 0 bases from V and 4 bases from J, with 18 bases between. The CDR3 protein is CASSLVMVGQGPDTQYF. The CDR3 bases are TGCGCCAGCAGCTTGGTCATGGTTGGGCAGGGCCCAGATACGCAGTATTTT.

The table lists this clonotype with a few counts. Here the CDR3 reads CASSGASYGYTF. DNA for the CDR3: TGTGCCAGCAGCGGGGCCTCCTATGGCTACACCTTC. This chain joins TRBV12-3 or TRBV12-4 and TRBJ1-2; a weak D match, TRBD1 (5 bases). The length of the CDR3 is 12 residues. Trimming stripped 6 bases from V and 4 bases from J, with 9 bases between.

There are many counts of this clonotype. The CDR3 region has the DNA TGTGCCAGCAGCTTAGGGCGCGGCATCAATGAGCAGTTCTTC. Protein product: CASSLGRGINEQFF. The chain is built from TRBV7-2 and TRBJ2-1, with D unclear. The CDR3 consists of 14 residues. Germline CDR1 SGHTA, CDR2 FQGNSA. Between the trimmed V and J ends, which lost 1 base and 6 bases, there was a span of 10 bases.

In DNA, the CDR3 is TGTGCCAGCAGTCCCAACGGGCGGATCAACGAGCAGTACTTC. Protein product: CASSPNGRINEQYF. The genes are TRBV12-3 or TRBV12-4 and TRBJ2-7, with D hard to call. V was clipped by 5 bases and J by 5 bases, with 16 bases between them. The CDR3 has 14 amino acids.

The gene calls are TRBV4-1 and TRBJ2-5; 7 bases match TRBD1. V shed 3 bases and J 1 base; nucleotides not matched to a gene: 5. Germline CDR1 is MGHRA and CDR2 is YSYEKL. The CDR3 extends over 15 amino acids. CDR3 protein: CASSQPGTAQETQYF. DNA of the CDR3: TGCGCCAGCAGCCAGCCCGGGACAGCCCAAGAGACCCAGTACTTC.